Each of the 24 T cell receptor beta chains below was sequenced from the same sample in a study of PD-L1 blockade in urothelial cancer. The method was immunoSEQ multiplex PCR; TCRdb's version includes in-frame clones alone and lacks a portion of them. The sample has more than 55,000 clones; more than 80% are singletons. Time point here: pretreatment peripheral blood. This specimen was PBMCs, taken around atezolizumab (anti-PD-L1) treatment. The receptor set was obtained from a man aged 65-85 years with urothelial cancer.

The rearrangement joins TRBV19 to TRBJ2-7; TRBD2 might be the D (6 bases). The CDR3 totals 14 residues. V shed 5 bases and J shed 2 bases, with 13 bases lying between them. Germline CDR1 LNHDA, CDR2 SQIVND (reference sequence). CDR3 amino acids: CASSRLAFTYEQYF. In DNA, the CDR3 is TGTGCCAGTAGTCGTCTAGCGTTTACCTACGAGCAGTACTTC.

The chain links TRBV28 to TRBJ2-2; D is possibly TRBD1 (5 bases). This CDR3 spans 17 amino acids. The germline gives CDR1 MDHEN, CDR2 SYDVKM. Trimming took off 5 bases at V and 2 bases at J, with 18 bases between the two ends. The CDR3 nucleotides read TGTGCCAGCAGTACGCAGGTTAGGGGAATTAACACCGGGGAGCTGTTTTTT. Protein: CASSTQVRGINTGELFF.

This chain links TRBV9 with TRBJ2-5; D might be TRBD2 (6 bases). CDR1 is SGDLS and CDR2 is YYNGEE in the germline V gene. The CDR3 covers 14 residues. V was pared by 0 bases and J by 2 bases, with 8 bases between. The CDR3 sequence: CASSVDRGQETQYF. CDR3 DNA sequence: TGTGCCAGCAGCGTAGACCGGGGGCAAGAGACCCAGTACTTC.

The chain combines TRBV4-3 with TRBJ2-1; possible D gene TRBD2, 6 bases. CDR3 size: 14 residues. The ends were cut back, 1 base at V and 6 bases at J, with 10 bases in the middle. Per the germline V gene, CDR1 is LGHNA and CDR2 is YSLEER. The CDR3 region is CASSQVTGLNEQFF. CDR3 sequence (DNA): TGCGCCAGCAGCCAAGTAACGGGACTCAATGAGCAGTTCTTC.

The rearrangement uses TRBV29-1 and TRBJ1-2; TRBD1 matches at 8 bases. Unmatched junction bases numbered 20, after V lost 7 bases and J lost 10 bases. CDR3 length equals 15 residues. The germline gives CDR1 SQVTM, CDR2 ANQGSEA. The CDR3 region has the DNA TGCAGCGGGGGTCGAGACAGGGGATCAGGCAGTGACTACACCTTC. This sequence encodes CSGGRDRGSGSDYTF.

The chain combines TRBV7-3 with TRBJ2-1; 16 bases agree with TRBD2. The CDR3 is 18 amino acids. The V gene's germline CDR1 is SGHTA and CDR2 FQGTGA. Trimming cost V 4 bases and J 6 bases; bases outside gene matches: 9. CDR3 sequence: CASSSTAGLAGGGNEQFF. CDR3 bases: TGTGCCAGCAGCTCTACCGCGGGACTAGCGGGAGGGGGCAATGAGCAGTTCTTC.

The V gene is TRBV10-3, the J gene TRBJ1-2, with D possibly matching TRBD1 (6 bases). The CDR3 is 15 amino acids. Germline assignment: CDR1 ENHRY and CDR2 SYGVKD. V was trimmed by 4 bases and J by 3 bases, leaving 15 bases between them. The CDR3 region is CAISGGPLGDYGYTF. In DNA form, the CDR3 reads TGTGCCATCAGTGGGGGGCCCTTGGGGGACTATGGCTACACCTTC.

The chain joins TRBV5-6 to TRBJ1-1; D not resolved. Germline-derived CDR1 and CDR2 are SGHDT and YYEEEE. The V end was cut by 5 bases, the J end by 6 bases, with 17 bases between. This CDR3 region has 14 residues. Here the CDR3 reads CASRSDSRRSEAFF. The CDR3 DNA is TGTGCCAGCAGGTCGGACTCCCGGAGATCTGAAGCTTTCTTT.

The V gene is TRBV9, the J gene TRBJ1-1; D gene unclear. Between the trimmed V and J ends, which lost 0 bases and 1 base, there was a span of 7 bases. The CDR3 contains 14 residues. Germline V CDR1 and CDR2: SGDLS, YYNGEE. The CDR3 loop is CASSVEYGNTEAFF. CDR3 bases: TGTGCCAGCAGCGTAGAATACGGGAACACTGAAGCTTTCTTT.

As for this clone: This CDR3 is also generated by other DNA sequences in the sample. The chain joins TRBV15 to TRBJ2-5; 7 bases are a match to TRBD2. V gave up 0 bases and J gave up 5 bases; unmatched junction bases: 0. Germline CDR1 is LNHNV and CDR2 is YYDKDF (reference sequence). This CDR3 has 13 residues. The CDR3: CATSRERGETQYF. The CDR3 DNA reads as TGTGCCACCAGCAGAGAGCGGGGGGAGACCCAGTACTTC.

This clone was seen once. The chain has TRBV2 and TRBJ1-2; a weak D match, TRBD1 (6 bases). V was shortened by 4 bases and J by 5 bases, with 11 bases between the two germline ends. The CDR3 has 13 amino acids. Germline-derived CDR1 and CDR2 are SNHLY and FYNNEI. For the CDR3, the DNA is TGTGCCAGCAGTGGATCCAGGGGTTATGGCTACACCTTC. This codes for CASSGSRGYGYTF.

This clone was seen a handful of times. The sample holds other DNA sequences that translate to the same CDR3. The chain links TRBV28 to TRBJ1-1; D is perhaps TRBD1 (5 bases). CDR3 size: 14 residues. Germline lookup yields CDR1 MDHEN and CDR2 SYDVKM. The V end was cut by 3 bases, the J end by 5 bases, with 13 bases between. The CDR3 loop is CASSLGQGGTEAFF. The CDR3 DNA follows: TGTGCCAGCAGTTTGGGGCAGGGAGGGACTGAAGCTTTCTTT.

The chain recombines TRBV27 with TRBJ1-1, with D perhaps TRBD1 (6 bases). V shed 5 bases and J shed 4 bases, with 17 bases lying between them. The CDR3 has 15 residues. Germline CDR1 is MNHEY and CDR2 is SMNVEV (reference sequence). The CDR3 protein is CASSPGTSWGTEAFF. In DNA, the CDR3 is TGTGCCAGCAGTCCCGGGACATCTTGGGGCACTGAAGCTTTCTTT.

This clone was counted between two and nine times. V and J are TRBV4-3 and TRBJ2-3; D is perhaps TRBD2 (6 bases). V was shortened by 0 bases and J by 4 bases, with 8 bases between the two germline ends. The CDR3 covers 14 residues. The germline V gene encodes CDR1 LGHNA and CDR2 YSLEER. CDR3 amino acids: CASSQEWGADTQYF. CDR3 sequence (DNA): TGCGCCAGCAGCCAAGAATGGGGGGCAGATACGCAGTATTTT.

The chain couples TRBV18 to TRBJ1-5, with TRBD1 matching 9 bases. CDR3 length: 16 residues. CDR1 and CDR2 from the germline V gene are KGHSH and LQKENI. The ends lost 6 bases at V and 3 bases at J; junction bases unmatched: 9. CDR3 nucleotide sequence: TGTGCCAGCTCTGACGGGGACAGGGCCTCCAATCAGCCCCAGCATTTT. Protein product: CASSDGDRASNQPQHF.

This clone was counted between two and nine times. CDR3 loop: CASSLGTDSGNTIYF. In DNA form, the CDR3 reads TGCGCCAGCAGCTTGGGGACAGACTCTGGAAACACCATATATTTT. The chain carries TRBV5-1 and TRBJ1-3; a possible D gene is TRBD1 (6 bases). The V and J ends lost 0 bases and 0 bases respectively, with 7 bases between them. This CDR3 is 15 amino acids long. Germline values: CDR1 SGHRS, CDR2 YFSETQ.

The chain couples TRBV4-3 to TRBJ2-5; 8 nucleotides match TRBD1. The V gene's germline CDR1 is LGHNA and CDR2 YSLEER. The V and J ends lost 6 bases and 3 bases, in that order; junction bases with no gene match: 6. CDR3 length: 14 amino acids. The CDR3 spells CASSHQGAEETQYF. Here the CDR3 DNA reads TGCGCCAGCAGTCATCAGGGGGCTGAAGAGACCCAGTACTTC.

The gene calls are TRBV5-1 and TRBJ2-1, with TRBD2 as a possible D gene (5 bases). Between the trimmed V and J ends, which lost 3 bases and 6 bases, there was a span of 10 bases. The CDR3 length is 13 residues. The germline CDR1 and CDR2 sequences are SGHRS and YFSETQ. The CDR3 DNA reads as TGCGCCAGCAGCTCCGGACTGGCCAATGAGCAGTTCTTC. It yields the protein CASSSGLANEQFF.

CDR3 nucleotides: TGTGCCAGCAGTTTGTGGACAGGGGTTCCTTACGAGCAGTACTTC. It specifies CASSLWTGVPYEQYF. The chain employs TRBV5-5 and TRBJ2-7; 9 nucleotides align to TRBD1. Germline CDR1 and CDR2: SGHKS and YYEKEE (reference sequence). CDR3 length equals 15 residues. V lost 5 bases, J lost 4 bases, and 10 bases stayed unmatched.

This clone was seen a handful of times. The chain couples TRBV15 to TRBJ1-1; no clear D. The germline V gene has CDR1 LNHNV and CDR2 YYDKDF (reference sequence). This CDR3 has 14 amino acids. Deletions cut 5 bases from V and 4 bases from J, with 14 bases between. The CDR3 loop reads CATSPRGGSTEAFF. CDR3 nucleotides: TGTGCCACCAGCCCGAGAGGAGGGTCCACTGAAGCTTTCTTT. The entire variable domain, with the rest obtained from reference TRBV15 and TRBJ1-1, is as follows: DAMVIQNPRYQVTQFGKPVTLSCSQTLNHNVMYWYQQKSSQAPKLLFHYYDKDFNNEADTPDNFQSRRPNTSFCFLDIRSPGLGDTAMYLCATSPRGGSTEAFFGQGTRLTVV.

As DNA, the CDR3 is TGTGCCAGCAGTGAAATGACAGTCCCCGAAAAACTGTTTTTT. It is translated as CASSEMTVPEKLFF. The chain employs TRBV6-1 and TRBJ1-4; tentatively, D is TRBD1 (5 bases). Trimming shortened V by 2 bases and J by 8 bases, and 12 bases separated the two germline ends. This CDR3 contains 14 residues. Looked up from germline, CDR1 is MNHNS and CDR2 is SASEGT.

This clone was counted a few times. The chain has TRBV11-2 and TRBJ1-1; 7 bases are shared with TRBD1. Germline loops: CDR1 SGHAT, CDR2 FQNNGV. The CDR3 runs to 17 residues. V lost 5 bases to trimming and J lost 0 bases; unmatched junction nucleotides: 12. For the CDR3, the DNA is TGTGCCAGCAGCCTCCGACAGGGACCTACAATGAACACTGAAGCTTTCTTT. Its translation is CASSLRQGPTMNTEAFF.

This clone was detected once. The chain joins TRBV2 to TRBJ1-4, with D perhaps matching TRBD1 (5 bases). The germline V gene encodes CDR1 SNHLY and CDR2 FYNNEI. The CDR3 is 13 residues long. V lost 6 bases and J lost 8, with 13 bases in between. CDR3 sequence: CASRTGVREKLFF. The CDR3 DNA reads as TGTGCCAGCAGGACGGGGGTCCGGGAAAAACTGTTTTTT.

For the CDR3, the DNA is TGTGCCAGCACCCAGACAGGGACGGAGTTACTAAACTATGGCTACACCTTC. The encoded protein is CASTQTGTELLNYGYTF. This chain joins TRBV28 and TRBJ1-2; 7 positions match TRBD1. J lost 2 bases, V lost 7 bases, and 16 bases had no gene match. Germline V CDR1 and CDR2: MDHEN, SYDVKM. The CDR3 spans 17 residues.